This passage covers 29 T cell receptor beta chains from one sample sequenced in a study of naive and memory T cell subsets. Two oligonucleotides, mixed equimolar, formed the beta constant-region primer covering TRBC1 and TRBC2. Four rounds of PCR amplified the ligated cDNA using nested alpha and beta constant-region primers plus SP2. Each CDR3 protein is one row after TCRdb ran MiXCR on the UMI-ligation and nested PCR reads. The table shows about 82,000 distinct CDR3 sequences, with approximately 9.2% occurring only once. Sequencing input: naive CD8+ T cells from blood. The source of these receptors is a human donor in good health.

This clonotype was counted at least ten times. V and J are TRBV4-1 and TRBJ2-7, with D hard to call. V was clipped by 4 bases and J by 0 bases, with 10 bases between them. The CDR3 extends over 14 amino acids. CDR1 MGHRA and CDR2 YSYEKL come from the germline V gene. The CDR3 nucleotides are TGCGCCAGCAGCCCGATCACCAGCTCCTACGAGCAGTACTTC. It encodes CASSPITSSYEQYF.

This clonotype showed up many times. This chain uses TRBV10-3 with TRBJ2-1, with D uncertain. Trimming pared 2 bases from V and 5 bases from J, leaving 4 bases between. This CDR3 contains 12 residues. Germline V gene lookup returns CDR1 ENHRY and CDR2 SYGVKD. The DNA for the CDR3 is TGTGCCATCAGTGAGACCGACAATGAGCAGTTCTTC. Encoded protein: CAISETDNEQFF.

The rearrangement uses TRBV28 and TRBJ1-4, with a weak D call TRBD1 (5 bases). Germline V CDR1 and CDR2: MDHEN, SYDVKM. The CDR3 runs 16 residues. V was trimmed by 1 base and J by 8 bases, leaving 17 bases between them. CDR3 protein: CASSLSSGRAGEKLFF. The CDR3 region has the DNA TGTGCCAGCAGTTTATCCTCCGGTCGGGCAGGGGAAAAACTGTTTTTT.

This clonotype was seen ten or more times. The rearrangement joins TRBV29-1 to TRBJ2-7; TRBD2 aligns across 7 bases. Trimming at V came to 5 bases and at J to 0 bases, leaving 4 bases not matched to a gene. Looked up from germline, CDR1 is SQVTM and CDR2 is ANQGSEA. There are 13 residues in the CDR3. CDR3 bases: TGCAGCGTTCGGGAGGAGAGCTCCTACGAGCAGTACTTC. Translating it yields CSVREESSYEQYF.

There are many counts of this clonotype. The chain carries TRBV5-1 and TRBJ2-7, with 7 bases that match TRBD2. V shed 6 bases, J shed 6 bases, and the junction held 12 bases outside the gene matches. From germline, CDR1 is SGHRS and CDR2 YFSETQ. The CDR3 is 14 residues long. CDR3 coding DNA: TGCGCCAGCACCTCTGGGGGACTACCTTTCGAGCAGTACTTC. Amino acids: CASTSGGLPFEQYF.

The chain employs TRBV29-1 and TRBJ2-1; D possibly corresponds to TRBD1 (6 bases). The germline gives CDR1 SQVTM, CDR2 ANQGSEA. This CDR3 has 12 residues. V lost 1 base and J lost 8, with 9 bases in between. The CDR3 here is CSVEAGAYEQFF. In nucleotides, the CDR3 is TGCAGCGTTGAAGCAGGGGCCTATGAGCAGTTCTTC.

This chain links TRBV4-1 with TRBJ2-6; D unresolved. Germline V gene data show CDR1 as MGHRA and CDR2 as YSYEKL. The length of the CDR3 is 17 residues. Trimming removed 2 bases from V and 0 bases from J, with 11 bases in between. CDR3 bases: TGCGCCAGCAGCCAAAAAGTCCCGGACTCTGGGGCCAACGTCCTGACTTTC. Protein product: CASSQKVPDSGANVLTF.

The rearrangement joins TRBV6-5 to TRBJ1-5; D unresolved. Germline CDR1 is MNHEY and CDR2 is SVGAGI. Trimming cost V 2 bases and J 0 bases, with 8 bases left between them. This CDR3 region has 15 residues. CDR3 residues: CASSYDGDSNQPQHF. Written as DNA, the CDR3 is TGTGCCAGCAGTTACGATGGGGATAGCAATCAGCCCCAGCATTTT.

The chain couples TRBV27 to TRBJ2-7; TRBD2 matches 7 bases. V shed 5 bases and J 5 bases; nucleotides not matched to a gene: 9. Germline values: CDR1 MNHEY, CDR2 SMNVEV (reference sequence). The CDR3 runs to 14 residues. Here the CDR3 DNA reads TGTGCCAGCAGTAAAGCGGGACGGCTTAACGAGCAGTACTTC. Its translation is CASSKAGRLNEQYF.

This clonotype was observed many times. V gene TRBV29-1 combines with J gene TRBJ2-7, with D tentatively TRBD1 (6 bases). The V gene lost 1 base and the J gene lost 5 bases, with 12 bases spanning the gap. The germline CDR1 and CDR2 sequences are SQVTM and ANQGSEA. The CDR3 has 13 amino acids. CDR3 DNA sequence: TGCAGCGTTGAAGTACAGGGTAGCGACGAGCAGTACTTC. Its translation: CSVEVQGSDEQYF.

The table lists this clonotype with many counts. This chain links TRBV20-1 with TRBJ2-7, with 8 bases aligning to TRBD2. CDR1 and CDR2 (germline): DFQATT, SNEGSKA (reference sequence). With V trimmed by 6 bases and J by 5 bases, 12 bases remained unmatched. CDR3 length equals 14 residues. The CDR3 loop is CSADLSGIIHEQYF. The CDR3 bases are TGCAGTGCGGACCTTAGCGGGATTATCCACGAGCAGTACTTC.

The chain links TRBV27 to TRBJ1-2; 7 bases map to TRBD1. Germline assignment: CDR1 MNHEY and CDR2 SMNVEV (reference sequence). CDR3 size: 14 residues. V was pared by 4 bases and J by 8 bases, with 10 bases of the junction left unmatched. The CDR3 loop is CASSSTPTGSGYTF. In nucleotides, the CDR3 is TGTGCCAGCAGTTCCACCCCGACAGGGTCCGGCTACACCTTC.

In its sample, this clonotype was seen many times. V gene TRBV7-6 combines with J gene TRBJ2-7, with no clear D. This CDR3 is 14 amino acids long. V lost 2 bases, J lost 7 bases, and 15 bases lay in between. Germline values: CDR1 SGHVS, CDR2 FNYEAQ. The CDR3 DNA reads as TGTGCCAGCAGCTTACCCGAGGAAGGGTTTGAGCAGTACTTC. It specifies CASSLPEEGFEQYF.

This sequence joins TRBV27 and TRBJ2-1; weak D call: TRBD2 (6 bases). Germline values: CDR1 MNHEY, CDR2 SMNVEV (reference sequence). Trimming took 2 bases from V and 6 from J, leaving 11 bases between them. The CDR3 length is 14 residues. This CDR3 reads CASSLLRTTNEQFF. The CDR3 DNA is TGTGCCAGCAGTTTACTCCGGACTACCAATGAGCAGTTCTTC.

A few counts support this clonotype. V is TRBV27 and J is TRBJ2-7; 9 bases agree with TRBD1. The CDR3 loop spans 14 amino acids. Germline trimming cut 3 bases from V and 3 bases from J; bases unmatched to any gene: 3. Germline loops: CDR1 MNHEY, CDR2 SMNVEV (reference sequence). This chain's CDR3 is CASSFGTGRYEQYF. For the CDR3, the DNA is TGTGCCAGCAGTTTTGGGACAGGGCGCTACGAGCAGTACTTC.

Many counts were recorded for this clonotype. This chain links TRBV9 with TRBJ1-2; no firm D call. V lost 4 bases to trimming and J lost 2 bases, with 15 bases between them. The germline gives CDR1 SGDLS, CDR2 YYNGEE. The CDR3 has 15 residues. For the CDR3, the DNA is TGTGCCAGCAGCCAAAGGAGGGCGGTCAACTATGGCTACACCTTC. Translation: CASSQRRAVNYGYTF.

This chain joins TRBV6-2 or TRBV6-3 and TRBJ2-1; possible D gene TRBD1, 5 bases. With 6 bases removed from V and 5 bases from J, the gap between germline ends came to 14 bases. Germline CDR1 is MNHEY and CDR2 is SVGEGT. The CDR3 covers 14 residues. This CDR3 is CASRGPATHNEQFF. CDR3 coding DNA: TGTGCCAGCAGGGGGCCAGCAACCCACAATGAGCAGTTCTTC.

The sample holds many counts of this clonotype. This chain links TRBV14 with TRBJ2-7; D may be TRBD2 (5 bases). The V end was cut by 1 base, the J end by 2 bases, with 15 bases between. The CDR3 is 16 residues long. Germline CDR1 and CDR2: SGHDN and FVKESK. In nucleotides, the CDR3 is TGTGCCAGCAGCCAAGCGGGATCGGTCATGGCCTACGAGCAGTACTTC. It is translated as CASSQAGSVMAYEQYF.

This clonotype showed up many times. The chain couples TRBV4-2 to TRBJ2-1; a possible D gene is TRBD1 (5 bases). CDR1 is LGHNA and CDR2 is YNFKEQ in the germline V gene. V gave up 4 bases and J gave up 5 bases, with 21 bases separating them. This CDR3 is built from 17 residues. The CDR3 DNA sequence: TGTGCCAGCAGCCCGCCTATCGGGCTAGAAGGGGACAATGAGCAGTTCTTC. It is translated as CASSPPIGLEGDNEQFF.

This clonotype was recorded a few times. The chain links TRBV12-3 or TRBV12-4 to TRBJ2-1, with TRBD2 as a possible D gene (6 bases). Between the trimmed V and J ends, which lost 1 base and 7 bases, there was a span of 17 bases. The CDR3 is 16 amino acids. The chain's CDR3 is CASSLGPAGPTNEQFF. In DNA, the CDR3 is TGTGCCAGCAGTTTAGGTCCCGCGGGGCCAACTAATGAGCAGTTCTTC.

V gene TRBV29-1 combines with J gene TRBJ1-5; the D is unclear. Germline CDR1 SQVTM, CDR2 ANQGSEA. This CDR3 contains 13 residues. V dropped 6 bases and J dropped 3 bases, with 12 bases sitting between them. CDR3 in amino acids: CSVLEGLNQPQHF. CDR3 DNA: TGCAGCGTCCTTGAAGGGCTCAATCAGCCCCAGCATTTT.

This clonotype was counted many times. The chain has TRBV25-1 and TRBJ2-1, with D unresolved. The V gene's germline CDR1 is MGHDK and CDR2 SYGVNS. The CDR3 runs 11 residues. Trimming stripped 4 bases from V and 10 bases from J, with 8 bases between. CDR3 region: CASSGIGEQFF. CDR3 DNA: TGTGCCAGCAGTGGTATTGGCGAGCAGTTCTTC.

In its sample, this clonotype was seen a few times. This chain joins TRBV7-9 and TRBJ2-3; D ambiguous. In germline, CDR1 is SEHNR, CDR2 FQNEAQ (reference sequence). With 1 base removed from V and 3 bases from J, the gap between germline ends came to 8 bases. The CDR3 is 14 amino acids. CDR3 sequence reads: CASSLVRRTDTQYF. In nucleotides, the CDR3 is TGTGCCAGCAGCTTAGTGAGGAGAACAGATACGCAGTATTTT. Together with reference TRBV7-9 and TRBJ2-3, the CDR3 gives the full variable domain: DTGVSQNPRHKITKRGQNVTFRCDPISEHNRLYWYRQTLGQGPEFLTYFQNEAQLEKSRLLSDRFSAERPKGSFSTLEIQRTEQGDSAMYLCASSLVRRTDTQYFGPGTRLTVL.

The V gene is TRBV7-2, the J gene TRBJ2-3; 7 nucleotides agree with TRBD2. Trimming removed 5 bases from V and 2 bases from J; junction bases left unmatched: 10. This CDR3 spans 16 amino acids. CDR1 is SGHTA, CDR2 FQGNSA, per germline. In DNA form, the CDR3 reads TGTGCCAGCAGCGTCCAAGGACTAGTGTACACAGATACGCAGTATTTT. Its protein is CASSVQGLVYTDTQYF.

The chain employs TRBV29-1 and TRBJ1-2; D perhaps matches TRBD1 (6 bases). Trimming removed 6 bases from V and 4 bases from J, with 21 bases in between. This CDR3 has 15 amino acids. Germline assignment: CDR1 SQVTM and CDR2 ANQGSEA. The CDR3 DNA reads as TGCAGCGTCGAGGGGCAGGGCGGAGGGGGCTATGGCTACACCTTC. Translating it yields CSVEGQGGGGYGYTF.

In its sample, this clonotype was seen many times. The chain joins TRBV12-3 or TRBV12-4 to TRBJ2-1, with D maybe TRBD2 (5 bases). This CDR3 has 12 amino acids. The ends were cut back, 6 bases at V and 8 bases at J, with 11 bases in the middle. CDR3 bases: TGTGCCAGCAGCCAGACTACTCATGAGCAGTTCTTC. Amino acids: CASSQTTHEQFF.

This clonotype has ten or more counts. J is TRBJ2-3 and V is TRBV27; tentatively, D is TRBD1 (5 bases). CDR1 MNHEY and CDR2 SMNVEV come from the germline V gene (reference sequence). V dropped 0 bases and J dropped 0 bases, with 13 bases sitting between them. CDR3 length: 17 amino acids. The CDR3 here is CASSLSVYRISTDTQYF. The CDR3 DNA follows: TGTGCCAGCAGTTTATCGGTTTACAGGATCAGCACAGATACGCAGTATTTT.

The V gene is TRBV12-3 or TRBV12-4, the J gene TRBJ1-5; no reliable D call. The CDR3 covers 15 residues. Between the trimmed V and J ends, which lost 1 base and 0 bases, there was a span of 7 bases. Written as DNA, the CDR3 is TGTGCCAGCAGTTTAGACACAACTAGCAATCAGCCCCAGCATTTT. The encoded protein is CASSLDTTSNQPQHF.

CDR3 loop: CASSLQGLVFNEQFF. The DNA for the CDR3 is TGTGCCAGCAGTCTACAGGGGTTGGTCTTCAATGAGCAGTTCTTC. The chain has TRBV27 and TRBJ2-1; 7 bases fit TRBD1. V lost 5 bases, J lost 6 bases, and 10 bases stayed unmatched. The CDR3 contains 15 residues. In germline, CDR1 is MNHEY, CDR2 SMNVEV (reference sequence).